Below are 25 T cell receptor beta chains sequenced from a single sample in a study of blood T cells in healthy people across ages. With a J-beta primer mix and a sample-barcoded 5' primer, a second PCR ran about 7 to 12 cycles. MiXCR, applied by TCRdb to the 5' RACE reads, yields one record per CDR3 protein. The sample records just under 550,000 distinct CDR3 sequences, approximately 25% being singletons. These data are also associated with another study on T cells of mothers and their children.

Sequences were obtained from blood. The receptors shown here come from a boy aged 5-17 years in good health.

This clonotype turned up a few times. The rearrangement uses TRBV7-9 and TRBJ2-7; D is possibly TRBD2 (6 bases). The germline CDR1 and CDR2 sequences are SEHNR and FQNEAQ (reference sequence). This CDR3 has 20 residues. V was shortened by 1 base and J by 2 bases, with 27 bases between the two germline ends. This chain's CDR3 is CASSLVSLGTHRDSPYEQYF. In nucleotides, the CDR3 is TGTGCCAGCAGCTTAGTGTCCCTTGGAACACACCGGGACTCTCCCTACGAGCAGTACTTC.

The table lists this clonotype with a few counts. This chain connects TRBV5-1 to TRBJ2-5, with D perhaps assigned TRBD1 or TRBD2 (6 bases each). CDR3 length: 18 amino acids. Between the trimmed V and J ends, which lost 5 bases and 5 bases, there was a span of 28 bases. Germline loops: CDR1 SGHRS, CDR2 YFSETQ. CDR3 region: CASSRGRSPGAPQETQYF. The CDR3 DNA is TGCGCCAGCAGTCGTGGGAGATCACCGGGGGCCCCCCAGGAGACCCAGTACTTC.

There are many counts of this clonotype. The J gene is TRBJ2-7, the V gene TRBV6-6; D possibly matches TRBD1 or TRBD2 (6 bases each). Germline CDR1 MNHNY, CDR2 SVGAGI (reference sequence). V lost 2 bases and J 0 bases, leaving 11 bases between the germline ends. The CDR3 runs to 15 residues. The CDR3 loop is CASSYLWGASYEQYF. The CDR3 bases are TGTGCCAGCAGTTACCTCTGGGGGGCCTCCTACGAGCAGTACTTC.

This clonotype showed up just a few times. This chain connects TRBV28 to TRBJ1-1; TRBD1 agrees at 7 bases. This CDR3 has 18 amino acids. V shed 4 bases and J 1 base; nucleotides not matched to a gene: 15. CDR1 and CDR2 from the germline V gene are MDHEN and SYDVKM. DNA of the CDR3: TGTGCCAGCAGTTCCAAATTAGAGGGGAAGGGGGCGAACACTGAAGCTTTCTTT. Its translation: CASSSKLEGKGANTEAFF.

This chain joins TRBV4-1 and TRBJ2-1; 7 bases are shared with TRBD2. The V and J ends lost 4 bases and 3 bases, in that order; junction bases with no gene match: 12. There are 17 residues in the CDR3. Germline V gene sequence: CDR1 MGHRA, CDR2 YSYEKL. CDR3 amino acids: CASSPLLGAGLYNEQFF. Written as DNA, the CDR3 is TGCGCCAGCAGCCCCCTCCTTGGAGCGGGACTCTACAATGAGCAGTTCTTC.

The chain has TRBV28 and TRBJ2-5; the match to TRBD1 covers 9 bases. The J call is in doubt because the DNA end fits TRBJ2-1 better. CDR1 MDHEN and CDR2 SYDVKM come from the germline V gene. The CDR3 has 15 amino acids. Here the CDR3 DNA reads TGTGCCAGCATTGGCGGACAGGGGCGGGGCAATGAGCAGTTCTTC. This codes for CASIGGQGRGNEQFF.

This rearrangement joins TRBV29-1 to TRBJ2-7, with D perhaps matching TRBD1 (6 bases). Germline V gene lookup returns CDR1 SQVTM and CDR2 ANQGSEA. V was pared by 7 bases and J by 1 base, with 14 bases between. This CDR3 has 13 amino acids. This CDR3 reads CSAGTRVSYEQYF. The CDR3 DNA follows: TGCAGCGCCGGGACAAGGGTGTCCTACGAGCAGTACTTC.

The gene calls are TRBV7-2 and TRBJ2-5; 10 bases match TRBD2. The closer fit of TRBJ2-1 to the DNA end suggests the J call may be wrong. Germline values: CDR1 SGHTA, CDR2 FQGNSA. This CDR3 is built from 16 residues. The CDR3 DNA follows: TGTGCCAGCAGCCCCTCTAGCGGGAGTTGGACCAATGAGCAGTTCTTC. Residues: CASSPSSGSWTNEQFF.

This clonotype was picked up a small number of times. The chain joins TRBV28 to TRBJ2-3; 12 bases map to TRBD2. The germline CDR1 and CDR2 sequences are MDHEN and SYDVKM. The CDR3 extends over 14 amino acids. J was trimmed by 6 bases and V by 4 bases; bases with no gene match: 2. The DNA of the CDR3 is TGTGCCAGCAGTTCCGGGACTAGCGGGGATACGCAGTATTTT. Its protein is CASSSGTSGDTQYF.

This rearrangement joins TRBV10-3 to TRBJ2-7, with 8 bases fitting TRBD2. Trimming cost V 11 bases and J 1 base; bases outside gene matches: 7. CDR3 length: 13 amino acids. Germline V gene sequence: CDR1 ENHRY, CDR2 SYGVKD. The CDR3: CAVSGARSYEQYF. CDR3 DNA sequence: TGTGCCGTTAGCGGGGCCCGTTCCTACGAGCAGTACTTC.

The chain recombines TRBV28 with TRBJ2-3; TRBD2 matches 8 bases. CDR3 length: 15 residues. J gave up 0 bases and V 5 bases, and 4 bases lay outside the gene matches. Germline values: CDR1 MDHEN, CDR2 SYDVKM. The CDR3 is CASSRAGASTDTQYF. CDR3 in DNA: TGTGCCAGCAGTCGAGCGGGGGCTAGCACAGATACGCAGTATTTT.

J is TRBJ2-7 and V is TRBV6-5; 9 nucleotides agree with TRBD1. Germline V gives CDR1 MNHEY, CDR2 SVGAGI. The V and J ends lost 4 bases and 5 bases, in that order; junction bases with no gene match: 9. CDR3 length equals 15 residues. In nucleotides, the CDR3 is TGTGCCAGCAGTTCCGCCGGGACAGGGACCCACGAGCAGTACTTC. Translated, it gives CASSSAGTGTHEQYF.

This chain joins TRBV28 and TRBJ1-6; TRBD1 aligns across 9 bases. CDR1 and CDR2 from the germline V gene are MDHEN and SYDVKM. CDR3 length: 14 residues. Trimming removed 11 bases from V and 5 bases from J; junction bases left unmatched: 7. The CDR3 here is CAGRTGDNNSPLHF. CDR3 in DNA: TGTGCCGGCCGGACAGGGGACAATAATTCACCCCTCCACTTT.

The chain combines TRBV12-3 or TRBV12-4 with TRBJ1-5; TRBD1 might be the D (5 bases). Trimming took 5 bases from V and 0 from J, leaving 14 bases between them. The CDR3 runs 16 residues. The CDR3 DNA is TGTGCCAGCAGTCACCCTGACAGTTATAGCAATCAGCCCCAGCATTTT. Translated, it gives CASSHPDSYSNQPQHF.

A few counts support this clonotype. The CDR3 loop is CASSLAPPGGYEQFF. In DNA form, the CDR3 reads TGTGCCAGCAGCCTTGCCCCTCCTGGGGGGTATGAGCAGTTCTTC. V usage is TRBV11-2 and J usage is TRBJ2-1, with a tentative D call TRBD2 (6 bases). CDR3 length: 15 residues. V was pared by 5 bases and J by 8 bases, with 19 bases between. CDR1 and CDR2 (germline): SGHAT, FQNNGV.

The genes are TRBV12-3 or TRBV12-4 and TRBJ2-1, with 7 bases matching TRBD1. CDR3 length equals 15 residues. Trimming removed 6 bases from V and 3 bases from J; junction bases left unmatched: 8. This CDR3 reads CASRRGAGGYNEQFF. The CDR3 nucleotides read TGTGCCAGCAGAAGGGGTGCAGGGGGCTACAATGAGCAGTTCTTC.

This clonotype was seen many times. V usage is TRBV6-6 and J usage is TRBJ2-6; TRBD2 is a possible D gene (5 bases). V lost 2 bases and J lost 2, with 7 bases in between. CDR1 MNHNY and CDR2 SVGAGI come from the germline V gene (reference sequence). This CDR3 is 15 amino acids long. This chain's CDR3 is CASSYEGAGANVLTF. In DNA form, the CDR3 reads TGTGCCAGCAGTTACGAGGGTGCTGGGGCCAACGTCCTGACTTTC.

This clonotype was observed at least ten times. The DNA of the CDR3 is TGTGCCAGCAGAGCATCCGGGACCCCGGGGAACATTCAGTACTTC. Amino acids: CASRASGTPGNIQYF. The chain has TRBV28 and TRBJ2-4; possibly TRBD1 or TRBD2 for D (5 bases each). Germline V gene lookup returns CDR1 MDHEN and CDR2 SYDVKM. The CDR3 is made up of 15 amino acids. Trimming left V 6 bases short and J 7 bases short, with 19 bases between.

The rearrangement links TRBV30 to TRBJ2-1, with D unclear. CDR1 is GTSNPN, CDR2 SVGIG, per germline (reference sequence). The CDR3 totals 13 residues. Trimming cost V 3 bases and J 5 bases, with 11 bases left between them. In DNA form, the CDR3 reads TGTGCCTGGAGCCACCCAGGAAACAATGAGCAGTTCTTC. This sequence encodes CAWSHPGNNEQFF. Variable domain in full (rest from reference TRBV30 and TRBJ2-1): SQTIHQWPATLVQPVGSPLSLECTVEGTSNPNLYWYRQAAGRGLQLLFYSVGIGQISSEVPQNLSASRPQDRQFILSSKKLLLSDSGFYLCAWSHPGNNEQFFGPGTRLTVL.

The V and J genes are TRBV11-1 and TRBJ2-7; D tentatively fits TRBD1 or TRBD2 (6 bases each). In germline, CDR1 is SGHAT, CDR2 FQDESV (reference sequence). The CDR3 has 15 amino acids. Trimming removed 5 bases at V and 4 bases at J, with 18 bases between. As DNA, the CDR3 is TGTGCCAGCAGCCAAGAGGGGGGAACGGCTTACGAGCAGTACTTC. Its translation is CASSQEGGTAYEQYF.

CDR3 sequence reads: CASSKPLGPQHF. For the CDR3, the DNA is TGTGCCAGCAGCAAGCCCTTAGGACCCCAGCATTTT. The chain is built from TRBV7-9 and TRBJ1-5; D is unclear. The CDR3 sequence is 12 residues long. Trimming left V 5 bases short and J 10 bases short, with 12 bases between. Germline CDR1 reads SEHNR; CDR2 reads FQNEAQ (reference sequence).

This clonotype was seen a few times. The chain uses TRBV12-3 or TRBV12-4 and TRBJ2-3; D is possibly TRBD1 or TRBD2 (5 bases each). This CDR3 region has 13 residues. V shed 6 bases and J shed 5 bases, with 12 bases lying between them. CDR3 loop: CASSPGRIDTQYF. CDR3 nucleotide sequence: TGTGCCAGCAGCCCGGGGCGGATAGATACGCAGTATTTT.

V gene TRBV27 combines with J gene TRBJ1-5; 7 bases line up with TRBD1. CDR1 and CDR2 (germline): MNHEY, SMNVEV (reference sequence). V shed 5 bases, J shed 11 bases, and the junction held 18 bases outside the gene matches. The CDR3 loop spans 16 amino acids. The CDR3 DNA reads TGTGCCAGCAGTCTACGGGGGGGACAGAATAATCGGACCCAGCATTTT. Translation: CASSLRGGQNNRTQHF.

The chain recombines TRBV4-3 with TRBJ2-5, with D perhaps matching TRBD1 (7 bases). Germline CDR1 and CDR2: LGHNA and YSLEER. The CDR3 covers 14 residues. Between the trimmed V and J ends, which lost 0 bases and 5 bases, there was a span of 10 bases. The CDR3 DNA reads as TGCGCCAGCAGCCAAGAAGCAGGGGGGGAGACCCAGTACTTC. Translation: CASSQEAGGETQYF.

The J gene is TRBJ2-7, the V gene TRBV7-9, with TRBD1 matching over 7 bases. Germline CDR1 and CDR2: SEHNR and FQNEAQ (reference sequence). The CDR3 spans 15 residues. The V and J ends lost 5 bases and 2 bases, in that order; junction bases with no gene match: 9. This chain's CDR3 is CASSPGDREPYEQYF. The CDR3 DNA reads as TGTGCCAGCAGCCCAGGAGACAGGGAACCCTACGAGCAGTACTTC.